What follows describes a single T cell receptor (beta chain). Its target antigen remains unknown. Per-base quality was not reported, and no clone a single base away is much larger than it. This sample is drawn from a study of OX40 agonist ivuxolimab in advanced cancers. A note on the overall study: Ivuxolimab, which targeted the costimulatory receptor OX40 (CD134), was an agonistic, fully human IgG2 monoclonal antibody. The dose-escalation cohort was around 83% male with a mean age of about 54 years, ranging from about 23 to 85. Of the 50 to 55 dose-escalation patients, hepatocellular carcinoma was present in about 20, melanoma in roughly 15, renal cell carcinoma in 9 and head and neck cancer in 9. The paper covers the monotherapy dose-escalation part of the phase I ivuxolimab trial, which included N of about 56 patients. Patients were allowed to have had prior anti-PD-1, anti-PD-L1 or anti-CTLA-4 therapy, and around 40% of the dose-escalation patients had previously received checkpoint inhibitors. Intravenous ivuxolimab was administered to patients every 2 weeks at six dose levels: 0.01, 0.1, 0.3, 1.5, 3 and 10 mg/kg. Partial responses occurred in three dose-escalation patients: two with cutaneous melanoma and one with hepatocellular carcinoma. The point of sequencing TCRbeta in the periphery was to test whether ivuxolimab changed TCR sequence diversity and drove clonal T-cell expansion.

The germline V gene (reference sequence) supplies CDR1 LNHDA and CDR2 SQIVND. From cysteine to phenylalanine, the CDR3 is 13 amino acids long. The entry retains the CDR3 DNA only, 39 bases that are in frame from base 1. The V end gives up 6 bases and the J end 3 bases, leaving 3 bases in the junction not matched to a gene. Overall study results and their limits: In the 0.1-3.0 mg/kg groups, partial responders were among the patients with the lowest normalized peripheral clonal expansion, particularly in CD8+ T cells. Low levels of normalized T-cell clonal expansion were also seen in some patients who did not respond. Antigen specificity was not determined for the clonally expanded peripheral T cells. Clonal expansion of both CD4+ and CD8+ blood T cells was observed from baseline to week 6 at doses 0.1 to 3.0 mg/kg. After ivuxolimab, CD8+ T cells had more expanded clones than CD4+ T cells on average.

Genomic DNA was isolated from the sorted cells so that the TCRbeta CDR3 region could be sequenced. TCRbeta CDR3 regions were sequenced using the immunoSEQ Assay. This is the immuneACCESS table as TCRdb keeps it, with only in-frame sequences that have V and J called. A part of the clones is gone; compared with another copy, unresolved V genes explain less than half, and the rest is unexplained. This sample has around 50,000 clones in its table, and approximately 90% of those were observed once. 11% of the sample rests with the top ten. The trial excluded patients who had a history of autoimmune disease or were on systemic immunosuppression. Peripheral blood for TCR sequencing was drawn from every dose cohort at baseline, at cycle 4 day 1 and at cycle 7 day 1. Samples were obtained from an open-label, multicenter, first-in-human phase I dose-escalation trial of ivuxolimab. Adults with locally advanced or metastatic melanoma, renal cell carcinoma, hepatocellular carcinoma or head and neck squamous cell carcinoma were enrolled in the trial. Before TCR sequencing, CD4+ and CD8+ T cells were separately sorted from peripheral blood.

The source was CD4+ or CD8+ T cells sorted from blood, collected in a trial of the OX40 agonist ivuxolimab. This TCR derives from an adult with an advanced solid tumor such as melanoma, head and neck, liver or kidney cancer. Recombination connected TRBV19 to TRBJ1-2, with 8 bases matching TRBD1. Here is the DNA: TGTGCCAGTAGCCCGGACAGGGACTATGGCTACACCTTC. It is translated as CASSPDRDYGYTF.